This T cell receptor (beta chain) was sequenced in a study of technical replicates of blood from a few donors. The protocol was immunoSEQ multiplex PCR, while the TCRdb copy is restricted to in-frame clones and leaves out a portion. The sample holds 84,000 or so clones, roughly 93% seen once. Per germline, CDR1 MNHEY and CDR2 SVGAGI. V was pared by 2 bases and J by 5 bases, with 3 bases between. The CDR3 covers 11 residues. The chain uses TRBV6-5 and TRBJ2-5, with D uncertain. The sample was T cells isolated from PBMCs. This TCR came from a human donor in good health. CDR3 loop: CASSYRETQYF. CDR3 sequence (DNA): TGTGCCAGCAGTTACCGGGAGACCCAGTACTTC.